The 10 T cell receptor beta chains reported below all come from one sample, sequenced in a study of technical replicates of blood from a few donors. Clones were read by immunoSEQ multiplex PCR, and TCRdb kept only the in-frame ones, dropping some. There are around 62,000 clones in the sample; roughly 98% occur only once, and approximately 0.17% lies in the top ten. What was sequenced was T cells isolated from PBMCs. These receptors originate from a human donor in good health.

This chain joins TRBV5-1 and TRBJ1-1, with 7 bases that match TRBD1. J gave up 6 bases and V 3 bases, and 11 bases lay outside the gene matches. CDR3 length: 15 amino acids. Germline lookup yields CDR1 SGHRS and CDR2 YFSETQ. CDR3: CASSYHWDRIAEAFF. CDR3 nucleotide sequence: TGCGCCAGCAGCTACCATTGGGACAGAATTGCTGAAGCTTTCTTT.

The V and J genes are TRBV6-1 and TRBJ2-7; D not resolved. Germline lookup yields CDR1 MNHNS and CDR2 SASEGT. V lost 2 bases, J lost 4 bases, and 3 bases lay in between. CDR3 length equals 11 residues. CDR3 in DNA: TGTGCCAGCAGTGAACTTTACGAGCAGTACTTC. It encodes CASSELYEQYF.

The J gene is TRBJ2-7, the V gene TRBV25-1; D is undetermined. The V gene's germline CDR1 is MGHDK and CDR2 SYGVNS. Trimming took 1 base from V and 0 from J, leaving 7 bases between them. CDR3 length: 14 amino acids. CDR3 residues: CASSELENSYEQYF. The DNA for the CDR3 is TGTGCCAGCAGTGAATTAGAAAACTCCTACGAGCAGTACTTC.

This chain connects TRBV7-2 to TRBJ2-7, with D possibly TRBD1 on 5 matching bases. The ends were cut back, 3 bases at V and 5 bases at J, with 14 bases in the middle. Germline V lookup: CDR1 SGHTA, CDR2 FQGNSA. The CDR3 is 14 residues long. The CDR3 DNA is TGTGCCAGCAGCTTCCAGGACACGTTCGACGAGCAGTACTTC. Encoded protein: CASSFQDTFDEQYF.

The chain combines TRBV4-1 with TRBJ1-1; D unclear. The CDR3 spans 15 residues. The V end lost 1 base, the J end lost 2 bases, and 11 bases lay between the germline ends. Germline-derived CDR1 and CDR2 are MGHRA and YSYEKL. The CDR3 sequence is CASSQVLLLNTEAFF. The DNA of the CDR3 is TGCGCCAGCAGCCAAGTGCTTTTACTTAACACTGAAGCTTTCTTT.

The V gene is TRBV30, the J gene TRBJ2-7; D not resolved. The germline V gene encodes CDR1 GTSNPN and CDR2 SVGIG (reference sequence). The CDR3 length is 12 residues. Trimming took 5 bases from V and 6 from J, leaving 14 bases between them. The CDR3 DNA reads as TGTGCCTGGGTCCTATCCTATGGCGAGCAGTACTTC. It codes for CAWVLSYGEQYF. The full variable domain, rest sourced from reference TRBV30 and TRBJ2-7, is SQTIHQWPATLVQPVGSPLSLECTVEGTSNPNLYWYRQAAGRGLQLLFYSVGIGQISSEVPQNLSASRPQDRQFILSSKKLLLSDSGFYLCAWVLSYGEQYFGPGTRLTVT.

The chain employs TRBV4-1 and TRBJ2-1; D might be TRBD1 (5 bases). The V gene's germline CDR1 is MGHRA and CDR2 YSYEKL. The CDR3 contains 14 residues. Trimming removed 1 base at V and 9 bases at J, with 13 bases between. The CDR3 nucleotides are TGCGCCAGCAGCCAAGGAGCAGGGTTTGGTGAGCAGTTCTTC. Amino acids: CASSQGAGFGEQFF.

V and J are TRBV5-1 and TRBJ1-1; maybe TRBD1 (5 bases). Trimming took 4 bases from V and 3 from J, leaving 13 bases between them. The germline CDR1 and CDR2 sequences are SGHRS and YFSETQ. The length of the CDR3 is 14 residues. CDR3 DNA sequence: TGCGCCAGCAGCCCCCGGACAAGCTACACTGAAGCTTTCTTT. It translates to CASSPRTSYTEAFF.

This chain joins TRBV4-2 and TRBJ1-2, with D maybe TRBD1 (5 bases). With 3 bases removed from V and 8 bases from J, the gap between germline ends came to 10 bases. Germline V gene data show CDR1 as LGHNA and CDR2 as YNFKEQ. The CDR3 loop spans 12 amino acids. CDR3 bases: TGTGCCAGCAGCCATTGGGGGGACGGCTACACCTTC. Its protein is CASSHWGDGYTF.

The J gene is TRBJ1-1, the V gene TRBV11-2, with D unresolved. CDR3 size: 16 residues. V was clipped by 2 bases and J by 4 bases, with 17 bases between them. Per germline, CDR1 SGHAT and CDR2 FQNNGV. CDR3 DNA: TGTGCCAGCAGCTTACGGCCGCGATCGTCAGGCACTGAAGCTTTCTTT. Residues: CASSLRPRSSGTEAFF.